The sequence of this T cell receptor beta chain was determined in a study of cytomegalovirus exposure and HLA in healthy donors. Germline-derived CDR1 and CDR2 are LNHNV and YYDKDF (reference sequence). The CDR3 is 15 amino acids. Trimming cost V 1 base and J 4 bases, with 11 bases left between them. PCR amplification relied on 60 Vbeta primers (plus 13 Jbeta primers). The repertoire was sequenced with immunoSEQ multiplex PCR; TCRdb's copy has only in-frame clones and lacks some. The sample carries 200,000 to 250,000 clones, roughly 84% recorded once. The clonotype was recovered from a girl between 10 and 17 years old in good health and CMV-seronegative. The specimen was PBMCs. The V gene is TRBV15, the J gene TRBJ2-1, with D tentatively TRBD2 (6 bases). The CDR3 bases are TGTGCCACCAGCAGAGGCCTTAGCGGTTACAATGAGCAGTTCTTC. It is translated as CATSRGLSGYNEQFF.